The clone carrying this T cell receptor (beta chain) has only a few counts. Its antigen is unknown. These data are taken from a study of coeliac disease. General study findings and limits: In active celiac disease, intraepithelial and lamina propria TRB and TRG repertoires were less clonal than controls. Lamina propria and intraepithelial cell fractions may contain each other's cells.

Clones were read by immunoSEQ multiplex PCR, and TCRdb kept only the in-frame ones, dropping some. The repertoire holds 3,500 to 5,500 clones, with about three fifths as singletons. This CDR3 is 15 amino acids long. Germline loops: CDR1 MGHRA, CDR2 YSYEKL. V lost 1 base and J lost 0, with 7 bases in between. This clonotype originated in a woman aged 18-35 years with active celiac disease. The genes are TRBV4-1 and TRBJ1-5; D gene unclear. Sequenced material: intraepithelial lymphocytes from the gut. The CDR3 DNA sequence: TGCGCCAGCAGCCAAGTATTGTATAGCAATCAGCCCCAGCATTTT. Translating gives CASSQVLYSNQPQHF.